This T cell receptor beta chain was sequenced in a study of response to subunit inactivated influenza vaccine. Study-wide findings and caveats: The authors suggested that every seasonal influenza vaccination recruits few new T cells.

The CDR3 length is 14 residues. The V end was cut by 0 bases, the J end by 3 bases, with 9 bases between. Germline V gene data show CDR1 as SGDLS and CDR2 as YYNGEE. Only a few counts were recorded for this clonotype. No antigen is known for it. TCRdb called the RT-PCR reads again in MiXCR, with one record for every CDR3 protein. The sample gives a few hundred thousand distinct CDR3 sequences, 13% to 15% of which show up once; 11% is in the top ten. The input for sequencing was PBMCs from blood, taken about 12 days after vaccination. This chain joins TRBV9 and TRBJ1-1, with D unresolved. This sequence originates from a man between 50 and 59 years old who received an inactivated influenza vaccine. The CDR3 sequence: CASSVGTPHTEAFF. CDR3 sequence (DNA): TGTGCCAGCAGCGTAGGCACACCGCACACTGAAGCTTTCTTT.